A selection of T cell receptor beta chains follows, all from one sample in a study of technical replicates of blood from a handful of donors. The repertoire was sequenced with immunoSEQ multiplex PCR; TCRdb's copy has only in-frame clones and lacks some. The sample comprises some 83,000 clones, 85% to 95% of which are singletons, and about 0.41% rests with the top ten. The sequenced material came from T cells isolated from PBMCs. The source of these receptors is a human donor in good health. Each CDR3 is given with its conserved first and last residue. The order of the fields is J gene, CDR3 length, V gene, D gene, CDR3 protein, CDR3 DNA. A D gene is named only where the DNA matches it firmly.

TRBJ1-2 13 TRBV14 - CASSPGQFYGYTF TGTGCCAGCAGCCCTGGACAGTTCTATGGCTACACCTTC
TRBJ2-7 14 TRBV11-1 TRBD1 CASSYPGQLYEQYF TGTGCCAGCAGCTACCCGGGACAGCTCTACGAGCAGTACTTC
TRBJ2-3 15 TRBV5-1 TRBD2 CASSTEGGGTDTQYF TGCGCCAGCAGCACGGAGGGCGGGGGTACAGATACGCAGTATTTT
TRBJ1-2 14 TRBV27 TRBD1 CASSRDRVWSGYTF TGTGCCAGCAGCCGGGACAGGGTTTGGTCTGGCTACACCTTC
TRBJ2-1 13 TRBV2 TRBD2 CASIRLAYNEQFF TGTGCCAGCATCCGACTAGCTTACAATGAGCAGTTCTTC
TRBJ2-1 16 TRBV4-2 TRBD2 CASSPLGEGPRYEQFF TGTGCCAGCAGCCCCTTGGGGGAGGGTCCCCGCTATGAGCAGTTCTTC
TRBJ2-1 15 TRBV28 TRBD2 CASRVSGSSYNEQFF TGTGCCAGCAGAGTTAGCGGGAGCTCCTACAATGAGCAGTTCTTC
TRBJ1-2 20 TRBV4-1 - CASSQALARGRRGDGYGYTF TGCGCCAGCAGCCAAGCCCTCGCCCGGGGTCGCAGGGGAGATGGCTATGGCTACACCTTC
TRBJ1-4 17 TRBV9 - CASSVEFGDLANEKLFF TGTGCCAGCAGCGTAGAGTTCGGGGATTTGGCTAATGAAAAACTGTTTTTT
TRBJ2-1 15 TRBV7-3 - CASASGAGSYNEQFF TGTGCCAGCGCTTCGGGAGCAGGCTCCTACAATGAGCAGTTCTTC
TRBJ1-3 13 TRBV7-9 - CASPRGSGNTIYF TGTGCCAGTCCCAGGGGAAGTGGAAACACCATATATTTT
TRBJ1-1 14 TRBV6-5 TRBD1 CASRTRQGNTEAFF TGTGCCAGCAGGACCCGACAGGGAAACACTGAAGCTTTCTTT
TRBJ2-1 16 TRBV4-3 - CASSQAERPFYNEQFF TGCGCCAGCAGCCAAGCTGAGCGGCCATTCTACAATGAGCAGTTCTTC
TRBJ2-7 17 TRBV12-2 - CASRDSKRTGGSYEQYF TGTGCAAGTCGGGACTCAAAACGGACAGGGGGAAGCTACGAGCAGTACTTC